Reported below is one TCR beta chain. Original handling: Estimates of nucleated cell counts were drawn from the amplification of reference gene primers. The table came from immunoSEQ multiplex PCR; TCRdb's copy has only in-frame clones and leaves some out. D and trimming come from the DNA, and the V and J calls and clone size come from that table. The sample shows about 45,000 clones, 83% of them seen only once. Germline V gives CDR1 MDHEN, CDR2 SYDVKM. The CDR3 extends over 17 amino acids. Losses at the gene ends were 3 bases for V and 4 bases for J; bases not matched to a gene: 8. This sample stems from a study of blood T cell repertoires in COVID-19. Looking at the study overall: From T cells, B-cell-depleted T cells, or PBMCs came the material, which was cDNA or gDNA.

Sequencing was performed on peripheral blood. The receptor's source is a man older than 75 in a cohort sampled during active COVID-19. The chain joins TRBV28 to TRBJ2-1; 11 nucleotides line up with TRBD2. The CDR3 spells CASSFTLLAGGYNEQFF. For the CDR3, the DNA is TGTGCCAGCAGTTTCACCCTTCTAGCGGGAGGATACAATGAGCAGTTCTTC.